The T cell receptor (beta chain) under discussion was sequenced for a study of cytomegalovirus exposure and HLA in healthy donors. Study findings and constraints: Clusters of TCRs from the first cohort tended to co-occur in the roughly 120 validation repertoires (as a later analysis found). In vitro data verified three CMV-associated chains as specific for CMV antigens. The study designated fewer than 200 TCR beta chains cytomegalovirus-associated.

CDR1 and CDR2 (germline): SGHRS, YFSETQ. CDR3 length equals 16 residues. J lost 2 bases, V lost 2 bases, and 9 bases had no gene match. Turning to this clone: Its antigen is not identified.

Profiled with immunoSEQ multiplex PCR; TCRdb holds only in-frame clones, not every one. The repertoire holds about 110,000 clones, 88% seen once, with about 2.1% in the top ten. The clonotype was recovered from a woman aged 18-29 years in good health and CMV-seronegative. The sample taken for sequencing was PBMCs. The rearrangement links TRBV5-1 to TRBJ2-7; 8 nucleotides line up with TRBD2. The DNA for the CDR3 is TGCGCCAGCAGCTTCCAATTTAGCGGGACAACCTACGAGCAGTACTTC. This gives the protein CASSFQFSGTTYEQYF.